Below, 7 T cell receptor beta chains from the same sample are listed, as sequenced in a study of blood T cell repertoires in COVID-19 (TCRdb year 2020). To prepare the library, the immunoSEQ multiplex PCR assay was applied. TCRdb limited this immuneACCESS table to in-frame rearrangements with V and J called. A share of clones is missing; checked studies link under half to unresolved V genes, and the rest is unexplained. This sample is represented by about 190,000 clones; roughly 80% of them were singletons. Over 13% of the sample lies in the top ten. What was sequenced was peripheral blood. These receptors all stem from a man aged 30 to 45 with active or convalescent COVID-19.

The gene calls are TRBV5-1 and TRBJ2-2, with a possible D match to TRBD1 (6 bases). Trimming cost V 0 bases and J 0 bases, with 9 bases left between them. Looked up from germline, CDR1 is SGHRS and CDR2 is YFSETQ. The CDR3 length is 16 residues. CDR3 amino acids: CASSLAGHTNTGELFF. CDR3 coding DNA: TGCGCCAGCAGCTTGGCGGGACACACGAACACCGGGGAGCTGTTTTTT. Variable domain in full (rest from reference TRBV5-1 and TRBJ2-2): KAGVTQTPRYLIKTRGQQVTLSCSPISGHRSVSWYQQTPGQGLQFLFEYFSETQRNKGNFPGRFSGRQFSNSRSEMNVSTLELGDSALYLCASSLAGHTNTGELFFGEGSRLTVL.

V is TRBV19 and J is TRBJ2-1; possibly TRBD1 for D (7 bases). Trimming shortened V by 6 bases and J by 9 bases, and 15 bases separated the two germline ends. Germline values: CDR1 LNHDA, CDR2 SQIVND (reference sequence). The CDR3 is 13 amino acids. In DNA form, the CDR3 reads TGTGCCAGTAGCCCGGGGGACAGATCTGAGCAGTTCTTC. This translates into CASSPGDRSEQFF.

The J gene is TRBJ1-1, the V gene TRBV6-4; 9 nucleotides agree with TRBD1. Germline lookup yields CDR1 MRHNA and CDR2 SNTAGT. J was trimmed by 14 bases and V by 6 bases; bases with no gene match: 10. The CDR3 has 12 amino acids. The CDR3 sequence is CASSLTGQGLFF. The CDR3 region has the DNA TGTGCCAGCAGCTTAACGGGACAGGGCCTGTTCTTT.

The chain is built from TRBV28 and TRBJ2-1, with 12 bases matching TRBD2. The trim removed 7 bases at V and 7 bases at J, leaving 14 bases unmatched. This CDR3 has 17 residues. The germline V gene has CDR1 MDHEN and CDR2 SYDVKM. CDR3 in amino acids: CASTPAAGTSGQNEQFF. The CDR3, as DNA: TGTGCCAGCACGCCCGCGGCCGGGACTAGCGGGCAGAATGAGCAGTTCTTC.

The J gene is TRBJ2-2, the V gene TRBV9, with 12 bases aligning to TRBD2. Looked up from germline, CDR1 is SGDLS and CDR2 is YYNGEE. This CDR3 has 16 residues. Trimming took 4 bases from V and 7 from J; bases not matched to a gene: 8. The CDR3 nucleotides read TGTGCCAGCAGCCCCCTTCTAGCGGGGGGGCTCGGGGAGCTGTTTTTT. It specifies CASSPLLAGGLGELFF.

The chain recombines TRBV18 with TRBJ2-7; a possible D gene is TRBD1 (5 bases). The germline gives CDR1 KGHSH, CDR2 LQKENI. This CDR3 contains 18 residues. Trimming pared 1 base from V and 2 bases from J, leaving 21 bases between. The CDR3 coding sequence is TGTGCCAGCTCACCACAAGTTGCAGCATCCAGGGTCGCCTACGAGCAGTACTTC. Amino acids: CASSPQVAASRVAYEQYF.

V gene TRBV13 combines with J gene TRBJ1-1; D remains unclear. This CDR3 contains 14 residues. Per the germline V gene, CDR1 is PRHDT and CDR2 is FYEKMQ (reference sequence). V was trimmed by 6 bases and J by 4 bases, leaving 15 bases between them. In DNA, the CDR3 is TGTGCCAGCAGTCAATCGGAGGGCATCACTGAAGCTTTCTTT. This gives the protein CASSQSEGITEAFF.